This TCR beta chain is drawn from a study of blood T cell repertoires in COVID-19. Overall study context: Researchers got acute and convalescent COVID-19 samples from the United States, Italy and Spain. T cells, B-cell-depleted T cells, or PBMCs supplied cDNA or gDNA.

Germline trimming cut 4 bases from V and 2 bases from J; bases unmatched to any gene: 5. The CDR3 length is 15 residues. Germline assignment: CDR1 LNHDA and CDR2 SQIVND (reference sequence). As originally analysed: Reference gene primer amplification gave estimated nucleated cell counts. Using immunoSEQ multiplex PCR, the repertoire was profiled, and TCRdb retains in-frame clones only, with some absent. V, J and clone size are taken as reported in that table, and D and trimming were inferred from the DNA itself. The table shows 43,000 or so clones, with about nine tenths occurring only once. The V gene is TRBV19, the J gene TRBJ2-7, with 10 positions matching TRBD1. The sample taken for sequencing was peripheral blood. This TCR derives from a man aged 55-75 years with active or convalescent COVID-19. This CDR3 is CASSSVGTGAYEQYF. The CDR3 DNA reads as TGTGCCAGTAGTAGTGTCGGGACAGGGGCCTACGAGCAGTACTTC.